This T cell receptor beta chain is from a study of blood T cell repertoires in COVID-19. About the study: The origin of the acute and convalescent COVID-19 samples was the United States, Italy and Spain.

Some clones are missing from TCRdb's copy, which holds only in-frame ones; the method was immunoSEQ multiplex PCR. Here the sample spans a few hundred thousand clones, 75% to 90% being singletons. This clone was detected only once. The V gene's germline CDR1 is MNHEY and CDR2 SVGEGT. The CDR3 spans 17 residues. V shed 0 bases and J 3 bases; nucleotides not matched to a gene: 5. The sequence was collected from a woman in her 50s who had recovered from COVID-19. The chain couples TRBV6-2 or TRBV6-3 to TRBJ2-2; 9 positions agree with TRBD2. The material sequenced was PBMCs or T cells enriched from blood (not recorded which). CDR3 region: CASSYSPLAGYTGELFF. The CDR3 DNA sequence: TGTGCCAGCAGTTACTCGCCGCTAGCGGGGTACACCGGGGAGCTGTTTTTT.